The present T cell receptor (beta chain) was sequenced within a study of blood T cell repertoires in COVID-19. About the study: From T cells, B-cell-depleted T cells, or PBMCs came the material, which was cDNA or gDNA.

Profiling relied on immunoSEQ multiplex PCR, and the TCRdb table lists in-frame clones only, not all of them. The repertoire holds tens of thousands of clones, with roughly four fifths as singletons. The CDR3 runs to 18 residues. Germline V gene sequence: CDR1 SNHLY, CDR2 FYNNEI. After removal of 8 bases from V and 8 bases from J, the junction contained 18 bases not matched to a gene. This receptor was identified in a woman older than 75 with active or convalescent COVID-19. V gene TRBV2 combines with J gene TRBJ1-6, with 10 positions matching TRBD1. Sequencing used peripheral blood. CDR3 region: CASSLKGGQGNRHSPLHF. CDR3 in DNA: TGTGCCAGCTCCCTCAAGGGGGGACAGGGGAATCGTCATTCACCCCTCCACTTT.